This TCR beta chain was obtained from a study of blood T cell repertoires in COVID-19. Study overall: Whether acute or convalescent, the COVID-19 samples came from the United States, Italy and Spain. The cDNA or gDNA used as material had been derived from T cells, B-cell-depleted T cells, or PBMCs.

In the study's own analysis: Reference gene primer amplification gave estimated nucleated cell counts. Using immunoSEQ multiplex PCR, the repertoire was profiled, and TCRdb retains in-frame clones only, with some absent. Clone size and the V and J calls come from that table; the DNA yielded D and trimming. The repertoire consists of about 220,000 clones, with less than 90% occurring once and the leading ten covering 4.5% to 5.5%. The CDR3 spans 15 residues. J was trimmed by 4 bases and V by 4 bases; bases with no gene match: 5. Germline-derived CDR1 and CDR2 are MNHEY and SVGAGI. Sequences were obtained from peripheral blood. The TCR was taken from a woman between 55 and 75 years old who had recovered from COVID-19. The V gene is TRBV6-5, the J gene TRBJ2-2; 8 bases match TRBD1. CDR3 nucleotide sequence: TGTGCCAGCAGTTTGACAGGGGTCGCCACCGGGGAGCTGTTTTTT. Its translation is CASSLTGVATGELFF.